This T cell receptor (beta chain) was identified in a study of blood T cell repertoires in COVID-19. The authors' processing: The assay estimated nucleated cells by amplifying reference gene primers. Generated by immunoSEQ multiplex PCR, the TCRdb table keeps only in-frame clones and is missing some. The DNA gave D and trimming, while V, J and clone size come from that table. The sample lists around 110,000 clones, roughly 81% occurring once. This CDR3 region has 16 residues. V lost 5 bases, J lost 2 bases, and 16 bases lay in between. CDR1 is SEHNR, CDR2 FQNEAQ, per germline (reference sequence). V is TRBV7-9 and J is TRBJ2-1; weak D call: TRBD1 (6 bases). The TCR comes from a man aged 35-49 years with acute or convalescent COVID-19. Material for sequencing was peripheral blood. Here the CDR3 DNA reads TGTGCCAGCAGCGTAGGTTCAGGGGAAACCTACAATGAGCAGTTCTTC. Its protein product is CASSVGSGETYNEQFF.